This TCR beta chain was sequenced during a study of OX40 agonist ivuxolimab in advanced cancers. The wider study: The dose-escalation group included hepatocellular carcinoma, melanoma, renal cell carcinoma and head and neck cancer.

A remark on this clone: Antigen unknown.

The method was immunoSEQ multiplex PCR; TCRdb's version includes in-frame clones alone and lacks a portion of them. The table lists approximately 82,000 clones, roughly four fifths of them singletons, with 25% in the top ten. General study results and limits: At 0.1 to 3.0 mg/kg and by week 6, clonal expansion occurred in CD4+ and CD8+ blood T cells. Individuals who were partial responders at 0.1-3.0 mg/kg had clonal expansion that ranked among the lowest.

After removal of 5 bases from V and 7 bases from J, the junction contained 6 bases not matched to a gene. Germline-derived CDR1 and CDR2 are MNHNY and SVGAGI (reference sequence). This CDR3 spans 14 amino acids. This receptor was obtained from an adult with an advanced solid tumor such as melanoma, head and neck, liver or kidney cancer. The sample consisted of CD4+ or CD8+ T cells sorted from blood, taken in a trial of the OX40 agonist ivuxolimab. The chain has TRBV6-6 and TRBJ2-2; 8 nucleotides line up with TRBD2. The CDR3 bases are TGTGCCAGCAGTCCGGGACTAGTCATCGGGGAGCTGTTTTTT. Amino acid sequence: CASSPGLVIGELFF.